This T cell receptor beta chain was sequenced in a study of immune characterization of retroperitoneal liposarcoma. This clonotype has only a few counts. From the PCR reads, TCRdb called clonotypes with MiXCR, one entry per CDR3 protein. The sample yields some 6,600 distinct CDR3 sequences, about 29% seen once. Sequenced material: tumor tissue. The source is a female donor with retroperitoneal liposarcoma.

CDR3 loop: CASSRQGPSYEQYF. DNA for the CDR3: TGTGCCAGCAGTCGACAGGGGCCTTCCTACGAGCAGTACTTC. The chain uses TRBV6-1 and TRBJ2-1; 8 bases align to TRBD1. The end of the DNA fits TRBJ2-7 better, so the J call may be wrong. The CDR3 extends over 14 amino acids. Germline CDR1 reads MNHNS; CDR2 reads SASEGT.